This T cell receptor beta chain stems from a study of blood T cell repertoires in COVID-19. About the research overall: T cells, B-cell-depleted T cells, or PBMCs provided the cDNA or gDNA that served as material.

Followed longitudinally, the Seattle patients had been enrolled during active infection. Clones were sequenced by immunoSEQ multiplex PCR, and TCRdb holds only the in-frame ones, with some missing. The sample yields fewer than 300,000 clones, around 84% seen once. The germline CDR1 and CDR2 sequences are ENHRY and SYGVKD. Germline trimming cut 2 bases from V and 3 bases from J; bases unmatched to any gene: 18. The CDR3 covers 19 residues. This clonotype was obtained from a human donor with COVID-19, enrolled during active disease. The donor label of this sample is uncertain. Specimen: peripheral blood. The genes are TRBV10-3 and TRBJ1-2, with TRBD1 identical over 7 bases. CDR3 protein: CAISEPGVRGQVHYYGYTF. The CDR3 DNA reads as TGTGCCATCAGTGAGCCAGGGGTTCGAGGACAGGTCCATTACTATGGCTACACCTTC.